A single sample is the source of the 7 T cell receptor beta chains below, sequenced in a study of T-cell reconstitution after alpha-beta-depleted transplantation in children. TCRbeta library construction was performed incorporating unique molecular identifiers. TCRdb analysed the PCR reads with MiXCR anew, one entry per CDR3 protein. The sample lists about 500,000 distinct CDR3 sequences, over 25% seen once, with around 2.4% in the top ten. The sequenced sample was PBMCs from the stem cell graft donor, obtained from the stem cell graft. The receptor set was obtained from a human donor who donated a stem cell graft to a child with aplastic anemia.

This clonotype was picked up a small number of times. The rearrangement joins TRBV25-1 to TRBJ1-1; a possible D gene is TRBD1 (6 bases). The length of the CDR3 is 15 residues. With 10 bases removed from V and 4 bases from J, the gap between germline ends came to 22 bases. Germline loops: CDR1 MGHDK, CDR2 SYGVNS. CDR3 coding DNA: TGTGCCACCACAAGGGGGGCAGGTAGGAGCACTGAAGCTTTCTTT. Translated, it gives CATTRGAGRSTEAFF.

CDR3 DNA: TGCGCCAGCAGCTTGGTCGGGTCTTCCAGCGTTAGCTCCTACAATGAGCAGTTCTTC. Translation: CASSLVGSSSVSSYNEQFF. The chain couples TRBV5-1 to TRBJ2-1; D is unclear. The germline V and J ends were trimmed by 0 bases and 0 bases, with 19 bases remaining between them. The CDR3 contains 19 residues. Germline V gives CDR1 SGHRS, CDR2 YFSETQ.

There are a few counts of this clonotype. V usage is TRBV20-1 and J usage is TRBJ2-5; D gene unclear. Trimming removed 3 bases at V and 7 bases at J, with 9 bases between. Germline V gene sequence: CDR1 DFQATT, CDR2 SNEGSKA (reference sequence). This CDR3 is built from 11 residues. The CDR3, as DNA: TGCAGTGCTAGTAAGGACCGGACCCAGTACTTC. Its protein product is CSASKDRTQYF.

The chain has TRBV19 and TRBJ1-2, with 8 bases matching TRBD1. Trimming removed 10 bases from V and 7 bases from J; junction bases left unmatched: 11. Germline V gene sequence: CDR1 LNHDA, CDR2 SQIVND (reference sequence). The CDR3 is 13 residues long. CDR3 sequence: CATEDRVNFGYTF. The DNA for the CDR3 is TGTGCCACCGAGGACAGGGTGAATTTTGGCTACACCTTC.

The CDR3 coding sequence is TGTGCCAGCAGTGAATGGTCGGGGGCGTCCTATGGCTACACCTTC. Protein product: CASSEWSGASYGYTF. This chain joins TRBV25-1 and TRBJ1-2, with a possible D match to TRBD1 (6 bases). The V gene's germline CDR1 is MGHDK and CDR2 SYGVNS. This CDR3 is 15 amino acids long. The V gene lost 1 base and the J gene lost 4 bases, with 13 bases spanning the gap.

V gene TRBV5-5 combines with J gene TRBJ2-7, with D perhaps matching TRBD1 or TRBD2 (5 bases each). CDR3 length equals 14 residues. Looked up from germline, CDR1 is SGHKS and CDR2 is YYEKEE (reference sequence). Trimming took 2 bases from V and 4 from J, leaving 13 bases between them. The CDR3 region has the DNA TGTGCCAGCAGCTTTGCCCAGGGACGGTACGAGCAGTACGTC. Its translation: CASSFAQGRYEQYV.

The sample holds a few counts of this clonotype. V is TRBV7-2 and J is TRBJ1-3; perhaps TRBD1 as D (5 bases). There are 15 residues in the CDR3. Germline CDR1 and CDR2: SGHTA and FQGNSA. The germline V and J ends were trimmed by 4 bases and 5 bases, with 15 bases remaining between them. This chain's CDR3 is CASSYAGTVRNTIYF. Written as DNA, the CDR3 is TGTGCCAGCAGCTACGCCGGGACGGTCAGAAACACCATATATTTT.